The 3 T cell receptor beta chains in this list originate from one sample, sequenced in a study of Ad26.COV2.S vaccination and SARS-CoV-2 variants. Sequencing used immunoSEQ multiplex PCR; TCRdb keeps in-frame clones, though not all of them. This table holds 200,000 to 300,000 clones, approximately 87% found once. Treatment defined: 15 to 20 received Ad26.COV2.S at low or high dose, single or two shots; 5 received placebo; per-sample allocation not given. Samples were taken on day 63 after the first vaccine or placebo injection. The material was peripheral blood, obtained in a trial of Ad26.COV2.S vaccine versus placebo. Every receptor here comes from a person between 18 and 60 years old who received the Ad26.COV2.S COVID-19 vaccine or a placebo.

CDR3 in amino acids: CASSFLRGATNYGYTF. The CDR3 bases are TGTGCCAGCAGTTTTCTACGGGGGGCCACGAACTATGGCTACACCTTC. The V gene is TRBV28, the J gene TRBJ1-2, with D possibly matching TRBD1 (6 bases). CDR3 length: 16 amino acids. Germline V CDR1 and CDR2: MDHEN, SYDVKM. V lost 3 bases and J 2 bases, leaving 16 bases between the germline ends.

The rearrangement joins TRBV30 to TRBJ1-4; 8 bases map to TRBD1. Germline trimming cut 3 bases from V and 5 bases from J; bases unmatched to any gene: 8. The CDR3 contains 15 residues. Germline CDR1 GTSNPN, CDR2 SVGIG (reference sequence). CDR3 nucleotides: TGTGCCTGGAGCCCGGGGACAGGATTAAATGAAAAACTGTTTTTT. Protein sequence: CAWSPGTGLNEKLFF. Combining the CDR3 with reference TRBV30 and TRBJ1-4 gives the whole variable domain SQTIHQWPATLVQPVGSPLSLECTVEGTSNPNLYWYRQAAGRGLQLLFYSVGIGQISSEVPQNLSASRPQDRQFILSSKKLLLSDSGFYLCAWSPGTGLNEKLFFGSGTQLSVL.

The chain employs TRBV3-1 (or the pseudogene TRBV3-2) and TRBJ2-3; D uncertain. Trimming removed 3 bases from V and 4 bases from J, with 5 bases in between. Germline assignment: CDR1 LGHDT and CDR2 YNNKEL (reference sequence). The CDR3 spans 12 residues. In nucleotides, the CDR3 is TGTGCCAGCAGCCACCTAGCAGATACGCAGTATTTT. As protein: CASSHLADTQYF.